Listed below are T cell receptor beta chains from one sample, sequenced in a study of shared clonotypes between healthy human individuals. Assay: immunoSEQ multiplex PCR; the TCRdb copy retains only in-frame clones and omits some. The sample consists of millions of clones, around nine tenths of them appearing once. Source material: naive CD4+ T cells sorted from blood. The receptors here all came from a man aged 18 to 30 in good health. Both conserved end residues are part of each CDR3. A D gene is named only where the DNA matches it firmly. Clone sizes are given selectively: once, few, many, or a class where the clone is expanded.

clone_size j_call d_call v_call cdr3_aa cdr3_nt
- TRBJ2-1 - TRBV6-6 CASSYSNEQFF TGTGCCAGCAGTTACTCCAATGAGCAGTTCTTC
once TRBJ2-1 TRBD2 TRBV6-4 CASSDGRGEASGRVDEQFF TGTGCCAGCAGTGACGGGAGGGGGGAGGCTAGCGGGAGGGTCGATGAGCAGTTCTTC
once TRBJ1-1 TRBD1 TRBV6-6 CASSHGQGGTEAFF TGTGCCAGCAGTCACGGACAGGGAGGCACTGAAGCTTTCTTT
- TRBJ1-5 TRBD1 TRBV7-8 CASSSHQGEVQPQHF TGTGCCAGCAGCTCCCACCAGGGGGAGGTTCAGCCCCAGCATTTT
- TRBJ2-1 TRBD2 TRBV4-3 CASSPSGRIDFSSYNEQFF TGCGCCAGCAGCCCTAGCGGGAGGATCGATTTCAGCTCCTACAATGAGCAGTTCTTC
- TRBJ2-3 - TRBV27 CASSRIRDFPLDTQYF TGTGCCAGCAGCCGAATCCGGGACTTTCCTTTGGATACGCAGTATTTT
- TRBJ1-5 - TRBV6-1 CASSERPGLSNQPQHF TGTGCCAGCAGTGAAAGGCCCGGCTTAAGCAATCAGCCCCAGCATTTT
- TRBJ1-4 - TRBV11-2 CASSLDIHGSEKLFF TGTGCCAGCAGCTTAGATATACACGGAAGTGAAAAACTGTTTTTT
- TRBJ2-6 TRBD1 TRBV19 CASSISKGALGANVLTF TGTGCCAGTAGTATCTCCAAGGGGGCGCTCGGGGCCAACGTCCTGACTTTC
- TRBJ2-7 - TRBV18 CASSSTVSYEQYF TGTGCCAGCTCATCGACAGTTTCCTACGAGCAGTACTTC
once TRBJ2-2 - TRBV10-3 CAISENRDTGELFF TGTGCCATCAGTGAGAACAGGGACACCGGGGAGCTGTTTTTT
- TRBJ2-3 - TRBV7-2 CASSLAFLAYTDTQYF TGTGCCAGCAGCTTAGCGTTTCTAGCGTACACAGATACGCAGTATTTT
- TRBJ2-1 - TRBV7-7 CASSLNTYNEQFF TGTGCTAGCAGCTTAAACACCTACAATGAGCAGTTCTTC
- TRBJ2-1 - TRBV18 CASSPIRGLNEQFF TGTGCCAGCTCACCAATCAGGGGCCTCAATGAGCAGTTCTTC
once TRBJ1-4 - TRBV5-6 CASSLILWVWGELFF TGTGCCAGCAGCTTGATCTTGTGGGTATGGGGGGAACTGTTTTTT
- TRBJ2-5 - TRBV5-6 CASSRTGSGETQYF TGTGCCAGCAGTCGAACAGGGTCGGGGGAGACCCAGTACTTC
- TRBJ1-1 - TRBV18 CASSTDASAFF TGTGCCAGCTCAACTGATGCCAGCGCTTTCTTT
- TRBJ2-7 - TRBV11-2 CASSLDRGHEQYF TGTGCCAGCAGCTTAGATAGGGGTCACGAGCAGTACTTC
- TRBJ1-1 - TRBV27 CASSLAIELRAFF TGTGCCAGCAGTTTAGCGATAGAACTGAGGGCTTTCTTT
- TRBJ2-1 - TRBV6-5 CASGRDRDLGYEQFF TGTGCCAGCGGACGGGACCGTGATTTAGGCTATGAGCAGTTCTTC
- TRBJ2-2 TRBD1 TRBV28 CASRSGTGYTGELFF TGTGCCAGCAGGTCCGGGACAGGATATACCGGGGAGCTGTTTTTT
- TRBJ2-7 TRBD1 TRBV2 CASSEVGTAHEQYF TGTGCCAGCAGTGAAGTGGGGACAGCCCACGAGCAGTACTTC
- TRBJ2-6 TRBD1 TRBV19 CACQDRGFKSNVLTF TGTGCCTGCCAGGACAGGGGATTTAAGTCCAACGTCCTGACTTTC
- TRBJ1-2 - TRBV4-3 CASSQDPGPYGYTF TGCGCCAGCAGCCAAGATCCCGGTCCCTATGGCTACACCTTC
- TRBJ2-2 TRBD2 TRBV4-1 CASSPPIGSGIGVNTGELFF TGCGCCAGCAGCCCGCCGATTGGTAGCGGGATCGGGGTGAACACCGGGGAGCTGTTTTTT
- TRBJ1-4 - TRBV5-1 CASSPPGGGPREKLFF TGCGCCAGCAGCCCCCCGGGGGGTGGCCCGCGTGAAAAACTGTTTTTT
- TRBJ1-2 - TRBV25-1 CASSDGSYGYTF TGTGCCAGCAGTGACGGCTCCTATGGCTACACCTTC
- TRBJ2-1 TRBD2 TRBV18 CASSPGRGGGVGYNEQFF TGTGCCAGCTCACCAGGGCGCGGGGGAGGAGTAGGTTACAATGAGCAGTTCTTC
- TRBJ1-5 - TRBV7-9 CASSTSQQPQHF TGTGCCAGCAGCACTTCCCAACAGCCCCAGCATTTT
- TRBJ2-7 TRBD1 TRBV5-1 CASSPGQGKVTYEQYF TGCGCCAGCAGCCCGGGACAGGGCAAGGTAACCTACGAGCAGTACTTC
- TRBJ1-6 - TRBV7-9 CASSENSWAGPNSPLHF TGTGCCAGCAGCGAAAACAGTTGGGCGGGACCAAATTCACCCCTCCACTTT
- TRBJ1-2 - TRBV5-4 CASSQGTSPWNYGYTF TGTGCCAGCAGCCAAGGGACGTCCCCTTGGAACTATGGCTACACCTTC
- TRBJ2-3 - TRBV7-4 CASSGWTSTDTQYF TGTGCCAGCAGCGGATGGACTAGCACAGATACGCAGTATTTT
- TRBJ1-1 TRBD1 TRBV6-5 CASIKTGTRTEAFF TGTGCCAGCATCAAGACAGGGACCCGGACTGAAGCTTTCTTT
- TRBJ2-6 - TRBV6-1 CATLGRLSGANVLTF TGTGCCACCCTAGGGAGGCTTTCTGGGGCCAACGTCCTGACTTTC
- TRBJ2-7 - TRBV28 CASIPGALDSYEQYF TGTGCCAGCATTCCCGGGGCCCTAGACTCCTACGAGCAGTACTTC
- TRBJ2-7 TRBD2 TRBV7-2 CASSTIPSSGVYEQYF TGTGCCAGCAGCACGATACCGTCTAGCGGAGTCTACGAGCAGTACTTC
- TRBJ2-3 - TRBV18 CASSSDSDTQYF TGTGCCAGCTCATCGGACAGCGATACGCAGTATTTT
- TRBJ2-2 TRBD2 TRBV5-8 CASIRGGGNTGELFF TGTGCCAGCATCCGCGGGGGAGGGAACACCGGGGAGCTGTTTTTT
- TRBJ1-2 TRBD1 TRBV29-1 CSVETGNYGYTF TGCAGCGTTGAGACAGGGAACTATGGCTACACCTTC
- TRBJ1-1 - TRBV2 CASSGDNLRGSNTEAFF TGTGCCAGCAGTGGGGATAACTTGAGGGGGTCGAACACTGAAGCTTTCTTT
- TRBJ2-5 TRBD1 TRBV29-1 CSVELTGTVKETQYF TGCAGCGTTGAACTCACCGGGACAGTGAAAGAGACCCAGTACTTC
few TRBJ1-5 - TRBV28 CASSLDRYSNQPQHF TGTGCCAGCAGTCTTGACAGGTATAGCAATCAGCCCCAGCATTTT
- TRBJ2-7 - TRBV10-3 CAISDATGYSEQYF TGTGCCATCAGTGATGCCACTGGGTATTCCGAGCAGTACTTC
- TRBJ1-6 - TRBV19 CASSTLTSSYNSPLHF TGTGCCAGTAGTACGTTGACGAGCTCCTATAATTCACCCCTCCACTTT
- TRBJ1-6 TRBD1 TRBV19 CASGTGARYNSPLHF TGTGCCAGTGGGACAGGGGCCCGCTATAATTCACCCCTCCACTTT